This T cell receptor beta chain derives from a study of T-cell memory formation after mild COVID-19. The germline V gene has CDR1 SGHTA and CDR2 FQGNSA. Trimming took 2 bases from V and 1 from J, leaving 9 bases between them. This CDR3 spans 14 amino acids. Turning to this clonotype: Its matching antigen is unknown.

Study-level findings and limits: Researchers could not confirm that second-wave clones peaking on day 37 targeted SARS-CoV-2.

5'RACE with constant-segment primers built TCRalpha and TCRbeta cDNA libraries with UMIs. TCRdb re-analysed the 5' RACE reads in MiXCR, keeping a single row per CDR3 protein. The sample lists about 140,000 distinct CDR3 sequences, more than 13% seen once, with about 30% in the top ten. The source is an adult woman who had mild COVID-19 (a few samples of this study predate the infection). Cell type and time point are not known. The sequenced material came from PBMCs or a T cell subset sorted from them (not recorded which). The chain recombines TRBV7-2 with TRBJ2-7; D gene ambiguous. The CDR3 nucleotides are TGTGCCAGCAGCTTAAGTGGAGAGTCCTACGAGCAGTACTTC. It is translated as CASSLSGESYEQYF.